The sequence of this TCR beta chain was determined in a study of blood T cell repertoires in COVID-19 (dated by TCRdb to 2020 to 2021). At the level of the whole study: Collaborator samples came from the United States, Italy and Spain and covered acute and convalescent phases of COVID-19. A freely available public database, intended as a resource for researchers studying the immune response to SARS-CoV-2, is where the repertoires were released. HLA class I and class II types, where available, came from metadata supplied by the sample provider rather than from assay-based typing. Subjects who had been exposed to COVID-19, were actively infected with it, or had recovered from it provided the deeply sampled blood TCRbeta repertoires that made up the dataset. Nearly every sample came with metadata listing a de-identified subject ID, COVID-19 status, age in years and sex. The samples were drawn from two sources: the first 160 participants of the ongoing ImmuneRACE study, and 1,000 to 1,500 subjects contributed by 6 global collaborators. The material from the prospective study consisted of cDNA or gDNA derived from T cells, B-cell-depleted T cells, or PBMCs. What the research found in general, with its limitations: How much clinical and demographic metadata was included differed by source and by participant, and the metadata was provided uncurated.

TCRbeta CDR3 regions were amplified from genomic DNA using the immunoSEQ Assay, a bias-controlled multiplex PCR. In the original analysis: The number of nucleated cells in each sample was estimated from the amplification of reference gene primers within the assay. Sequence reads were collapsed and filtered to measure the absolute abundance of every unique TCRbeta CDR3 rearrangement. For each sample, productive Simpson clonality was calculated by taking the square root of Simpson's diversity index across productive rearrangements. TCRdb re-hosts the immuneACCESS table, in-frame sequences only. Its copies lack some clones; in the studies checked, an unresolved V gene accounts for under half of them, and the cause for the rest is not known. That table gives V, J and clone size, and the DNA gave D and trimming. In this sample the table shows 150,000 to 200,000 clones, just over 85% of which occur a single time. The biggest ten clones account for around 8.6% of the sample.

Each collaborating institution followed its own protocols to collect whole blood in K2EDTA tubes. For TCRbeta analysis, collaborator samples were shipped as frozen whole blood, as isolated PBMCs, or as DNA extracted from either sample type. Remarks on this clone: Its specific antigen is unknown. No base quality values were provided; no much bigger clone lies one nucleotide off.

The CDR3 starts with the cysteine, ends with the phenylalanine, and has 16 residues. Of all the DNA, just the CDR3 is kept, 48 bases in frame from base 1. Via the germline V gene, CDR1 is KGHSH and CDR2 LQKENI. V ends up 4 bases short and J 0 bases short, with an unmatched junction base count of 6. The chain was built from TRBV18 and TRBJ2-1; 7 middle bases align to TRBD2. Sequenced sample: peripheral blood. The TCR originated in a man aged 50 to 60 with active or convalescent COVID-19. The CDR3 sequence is CASSLTSPRSYNEQFF. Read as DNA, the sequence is TGTGCCAGCTCACTGACTAGCCCTCGCTCCTACAATGAGCAGTTCTTC.